The 21 T cell receptor beta chains in this list originate from one sample, sequenced in a study of CD8+ T cells in alopecia areata. Specified treatment: oral pan-JAK inhibitor, 5-10 mg twice daily. RNA extraction was followed by reverse transcription into cDNA, which acted as the sequencing template. Sequencing used immunoSEQ multiplex PCR; TCRdb keeps in-frame clones, though not all of them. The top ten hold 4% to 4.5% of the sample, which has about 210,000 clones, around three fifths seen once. The source material was CD4+ T cells sorted from blood, sampled at week 4, from a patient treated with tofacitinib. All receptors derive from a human donor with alopecia areata.

The chain links TRBV4-3 to TRBJ1-3, with a tentative D call TRBD1 (5 bases). Deletions cut 0 bases from V and 2 bases from J, with 17 bases between. CDR1 is LGHNA and CDR2 is YSLEER in the germline V gene. The CDR3 runs to 18 residues. DNA for the CDR3: TGCGCCAGCAGCCAAGAAAGAGTCTGGGGGGGACCTGGAAACACCATATATTTT. Translation gives CASSQERVWGGPGNTIYF.

This chain joins TRBV6-5 and TRBJ1-5, with D uncertain. V was clipped by 7 bases and J by 6 bases, with 13 bases between them. The germline gives CDR1 MNHEY, CDR2 SVGAGI. The CDR3 contains 13 residues. The CDR3 region has the DNA TGTGCCAGCAATCGGGAAAATGGTCAGCCCCAGCATTTT. As protein: CASNRENGQPQHF.

This clone was observed a handful of times. J is TRBJ1-2 and V is TRBV14; no firm D call. This CDR3 region has 13 residues. V was cut by 0 bases and J by 5 bases, with 7 bases left in between. The germline CDR1 and CDR2 sequences are SGHDN and FVKESK. The CDR3 loop reads CASSQDRGYGYTF. CDR3 nucleotide sequence: TGTGCCAGCAGCCAAGATCGTGGGTATGGCTACACCTTC.

The CDR3 region is CSVDLDSYEQFF. For the CDR3, the DNA is TGCAGCGTAGATTTGGACAGCTATGAGCAGTTCTTC. The genes are TRBV29-1 and TRBJ2-1; a possible D gene is TRBD1 (6 bases). Per the germline V gene, CDR1 is SQVTM and CDR2 is ANQGSEA. V shed 6 bases and J shed 8 bases, with 14 bases lying between them. The length of the CDR3 is 12 residues.

The CDR3 loop is CASSQERQGVYEQYF. The CDR3 bases are TGCGCCAGCAGCCAAGAGAGGCAGGGGGTCTACGAGCAGTACTTC. The chain is built from TRBV4-3 and TRBJ2-7; 7 nucleotides match TRBD1. Looked up from germline, CDR1 is LGHNA and CDR2 is YSLEER. The length of the CDR3 is 15 residues. Trimming removed 0 bases from V and 3 bases from J; junction bases left unmatched: 5.

The gene calls are TRBV6-5 and TRBJ1-1; 9 bases match TRBD1. This CDR3 contains 15 residues. From germline, CDR1 is MNHEY and CDR2 SVGAGI. Trimming at V came to 6 bases and at J to 1 base, leaving 6 bases not matched to a gene. The CDR3 DNA is TGTGCCAGCAGGGACAGGGGAAGTGGGAACACTGAAGCTTTCTTT. It translates to CASRDRGSGNTEAFF.

The V and J genes are TRBV6-5 and TRBJ1-2; no clear D. Trimming removed 6 bases at V and 5 bases at J, with 16 bases between. CDR1 MNHEY and CDR2 SVGAGI come from the germline V gene. The CDR3 has 14 amino acids. This CDR3 is CASRQYTGFYGYTF. For the CDR3, the DNA is TGTGCCAGCAGACAATATACGGGATTTTATGGCTACACCTTC.

With regard to this clone: One end of the junction varies from germline; a read error may be responsible. The chain carries TRBV7-2 and TRBJ2-3, with D uncertain. Germline V gives CDR1 SGHTA, CDR2 FQGNSA. The CDR3 has 12 amino acids. The CDR3 region has the DNA TGTGCCAGCAGCTTATCGGAAGATACGCAGTATTTC. Residues: CASSLSEDTQYF.

The rearrangement links TRBV29-1 to TRBJ2-7; the D gene is possibly TRBD1 (6 bases). The CDR3 totals 14 residues. Trimming removed 5 bases at V and 3 bases at J, with 17 bases between. Germline-derived CDR1 and CDR2 are SQVTM and ANQGSEA. The CDR3 DNA reads as TGCAGCGTTCTCGGTACGGGACAAAACTACGAGCAGTACTTC. Amino acid sequence: CSVLGTGQNYEQYF.

The V call is TRBV27, the J call TRBJ1-4, with a weak D call TRBD1 (5 bases). The length of the CDR3 is 14 residues. V was shortened by 5 bases and J by 7 bases, with 14 bases between the two germline ends. From germline, CDR1 is MNHEY and CDR2 SMNVEV (reference sequence). The CDR3 loop is CASSPTGGGEKLFF. Here the CDR3 DNA reads TGTGCCAGCAGTCCCACGGGTGGGGGTGAAAAACTGTTTTTT.

V gene TRBV5-1 combines with J gene TRBJ2-1, with no clear D. Germline V gene data show CDR1 as SGHRS and CDR2 as YFSETQ. This CDR3 contains 12 residues. V was cut by 4 bases and J by 2 bases, with 4 bases left in between. The CDR3 sequence: CASSVTYNEQFF. CDR3 bases: TGCGCCAGCAGCGTGACCTACAATGAGCAGTTCTTC.

The chain couples TRBV18 to TRBJ1-2; 7 bases are a match to TRBD1. This CDR3 has 14 amino acids. CDR1 and CDR2 from the germline V gene are KGHSH and LQKENI. J gave up 4 bases and V 3 bases, and 5 bases lay outside the gene matches. The CDR3 loop is CASSPAQGTYGYTF. The CDR3 coding sequence is TGTGCCAGCTCACCGGCACAGGGGACCTATGGCTACACCTTC.

In this sample, this clone turned up a few times. The chain recombines TRBV9 with TRBJ1-1; 7 nucleotides align to TRBD1. CDR1 is SGDLS, CDR2 YYNGEE, per germline. The CDR3 totals 15 residues. J was trimmed by 1 base and V by 4 bases; bases with no gene match: 7. CDR3 in DNA: TGTGCCAGCAGCCCCCGGGGACAGACGAACACTGAAGCTTTCTTT. Translating gives CASSPRGQTNTEAFF.

This clone was detected only a few times. This chain uses TRBV29-1 with TRBJ2-1; D is ambiguous. The germline gives CDR1 SQVTM, CDR2 ANQGSEA. V was trimmed by 7 bases and J by 6 bases, leaving 16 bases between them. The CDR3 is 13 residues long. CDR3 nucleotide sequence: TGCAGCGCTATGACACAGATAAGCAATGAGCAGTTCTTC. Translating gives CSAMTQISNEQFF.

This clone showed up just a few times. The chain joins TRBV30 to TRBJ1-2; D might be TRBD1 (6 bases). CDR1 and CDR2 (germline): GTSNPN, SVGIG (reference sequence). Trimming cost V 3 bases and J 4 bases, with 15 bases left between them. The CDR3 contains 14 residues. CDR3 sequence (DNA): TGTGCCTGGAGGGGGGTAGGGGGAGGCTATGGCTACACCTTC. Its protein is CAWRGVGGGYGYTF.

The chain links TRBV28 to TRBJ2-1; TRBD2 matches 8 bases. Germline V gene lookup returns CDR1 MDHEN and CDR2 SYDVKM. After removal of 8 bases from V and 4 bases from J, the junction contained 4 bases not matched to a gene. The CDR3 consists of 13 residues. CDR3: CASLAGGYNEQFF. The DNA of the CDR3 is TGTGCCAGCTTGGCGGGGGGTTACAATGAGCAGTTCTTC.

The chain is built from TRBV4-2 and TRBJ2-5; 9 nucleotides line up with TRBD1. Trimming cost V 1 base and J 1 base; bases outside gene matches: 7. Germline loops: CDR1 LGHNA, CDR2 YNFKEQ. The CDR3 consists of 17 residues. CDR3 in DNA: TGTGCCAGCAGCCAAGCGATCGGACAGGGGCTCCAAGAGACCCAGTACTTC. The encoded protein is CASSQAIGQGLQETQYF.

The chain links TRBV6-1 to TRBJ1-5; no reliable D call. V was shortened by 6 bases and J by 5 bases, with 11 bases between the two germline ends. CDR1 and CDR2 (germline): MNHNS, SASEGT. The CDR3 extends over 13 amino acids. In DNA, the CDR3 is TGTGCCAGCAGCGAGGGCGCGTATCAGCCCCAGCATTTT. Amino acids: CASSEGAYQPQHF.

J is TRBJ1-2 and V is TRBV30; 8 bases are shared with TRBD1. The V gene end was trimmed by 3 bases and the J gene end by 6 bases; junction bases not matched to a gene: 12. The CDR3 is 15 amino acids. Germline values: CDR1 GTSNPN, CDR2 SVGIG (reference sequence). CDR3 loop: CAWRAPGGGNHGYTF. The CDR3 bases are TGTGCCTGGAGGGCCCCAGGGGGCGGCAACCATGGCTACACCTTC.

This rearrangement joins TRBV6-1 to TRBJ1-5; 7 nucleotides agree with TRBD1. This CDR3 contains 17 residues. Germline loops: CDR1 MNHNS, CDR2 SASEGT. Unmatched junction bases numbered 11, after V lost 4 bases and J lost 2 bases. CDR3 amino acids: CASSGTGALGGNQPQHF. The CDR3 coding sequence is TGTGCCAGCAGTGGAACAGGGGCCCTGGGAGGCAATCAGCCCCAGCATTTT.

This chain joins TRBV30 and TRBJ1-6; D not resolved. The CDR3 extends over 14 amino acids. Trimming pared 0 bases from V and 7 bases from J, leaving 10 bases between. Germline CDR1 GTSNPN, CDR2 SVGIG (reference sequence). This chain's CDR3 is CAWSVWATNSPLHF. For the CDR3, the DNA is TGTGCCTGGAGTGTATGGGCCACGAATTCACCCCTCCACTTT.